This T cell receptor beta chain emerged from a study of identical twins. MiXCR was run by TCRdb on the 5' RACE reads, yielding one entry per CDR3 protein. The sample lists approximately 600,000 distinct CDR3 sequences; just over 7% were seen once. This clonotype was counted many times. These data are also associated with another study on yellow fever vaccine responses in identical twins.

Sequenced material: PBMCs. The TCR sequence derives from a woman in her late teens or twenties in good health.

The CDR3 region is CASSISGGEYNEQFF. The CDR3 nucleotides are TGTGCCAGCAGCATAAGCGGGGGGGAATACAATGAGCAGTTCTTC. The chain couples TRBV5-5 to TRBJ2-1, with TRBD2 identical over 10 bases. There are 15 residues in the CDR3. Trimming removed 4 bases from V and 4 bases from J; junction bases left unmatched: 5. Germline assignment: CDR1 SGHKS and CDR2 YYEKEE (reference sequence).